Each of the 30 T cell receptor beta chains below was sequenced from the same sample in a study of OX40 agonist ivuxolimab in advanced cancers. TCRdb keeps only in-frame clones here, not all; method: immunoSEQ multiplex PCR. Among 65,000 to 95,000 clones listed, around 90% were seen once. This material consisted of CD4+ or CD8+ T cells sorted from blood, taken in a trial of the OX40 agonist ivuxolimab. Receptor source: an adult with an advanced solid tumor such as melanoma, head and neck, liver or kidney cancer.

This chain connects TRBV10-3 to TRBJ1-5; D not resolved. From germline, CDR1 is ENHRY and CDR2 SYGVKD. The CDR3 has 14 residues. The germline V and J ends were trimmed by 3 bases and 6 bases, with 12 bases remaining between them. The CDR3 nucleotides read TGTGCCATCAGTGATCCGGGAGGAGGTCAGCCCCAGCATTTT. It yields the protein CAISDPGGGQPQHF.

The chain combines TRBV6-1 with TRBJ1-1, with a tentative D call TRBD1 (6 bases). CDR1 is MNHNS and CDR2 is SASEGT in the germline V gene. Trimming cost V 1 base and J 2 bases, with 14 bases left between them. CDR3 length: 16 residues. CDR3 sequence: CASSEDFRQVNTEAFF. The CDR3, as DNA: TGTGCCAGCAGTGAAGATTTTCGACAGGTAAACACTGAAGCTTTCTTT.

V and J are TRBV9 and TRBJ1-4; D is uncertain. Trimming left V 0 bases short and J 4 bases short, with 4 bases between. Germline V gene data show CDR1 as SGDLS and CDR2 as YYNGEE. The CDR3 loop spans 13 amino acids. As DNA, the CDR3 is TGTGCCAGCAGCGTAGATAGTAATGAAAAACTGTTTTTT. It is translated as CASSVDSNEKLFF.

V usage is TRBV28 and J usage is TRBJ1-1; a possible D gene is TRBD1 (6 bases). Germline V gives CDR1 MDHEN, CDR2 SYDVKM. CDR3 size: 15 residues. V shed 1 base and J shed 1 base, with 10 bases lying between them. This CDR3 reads CASSLFVGGNTEAFF. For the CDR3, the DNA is TGTGCCAGCAGTTTATTTGTAGGGGGGAACACTGAAGCTTTCTTT.

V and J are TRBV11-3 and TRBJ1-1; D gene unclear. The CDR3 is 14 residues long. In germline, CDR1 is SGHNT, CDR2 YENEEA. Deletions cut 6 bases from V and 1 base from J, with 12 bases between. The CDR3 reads CASSQMAGNTEAFF. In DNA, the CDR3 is TGTGCCAGCAGTCAAATGGCGGGGAACACTGAAGCTTTCTTT. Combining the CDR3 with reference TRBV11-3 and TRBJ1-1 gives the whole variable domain EAGVVQSPRYKIIEKKQPVAFWCNPISGHNTLYWYLQNLGQGPELLIRYENEEAVDDSQLPKDRFSAERLKGVDSTLKIQPAELGDSAVYLCASSQMAGNTEAFFGQGTRLTVV.

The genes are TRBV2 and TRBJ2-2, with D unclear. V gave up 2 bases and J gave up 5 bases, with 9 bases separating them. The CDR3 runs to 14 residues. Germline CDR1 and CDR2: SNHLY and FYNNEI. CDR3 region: CASSEREITGELFF. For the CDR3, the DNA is TGTGCCAGCAGTGAAAGGGAAATTACCGGGGAGCTGTTTTTT.

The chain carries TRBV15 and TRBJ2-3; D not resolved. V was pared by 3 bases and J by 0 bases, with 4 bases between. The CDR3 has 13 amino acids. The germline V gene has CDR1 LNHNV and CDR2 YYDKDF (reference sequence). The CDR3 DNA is TGTGCCACCAGCAGTCCGAGCACAGATACGCAGTATTTT. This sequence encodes CATSSPSTDTQYF.

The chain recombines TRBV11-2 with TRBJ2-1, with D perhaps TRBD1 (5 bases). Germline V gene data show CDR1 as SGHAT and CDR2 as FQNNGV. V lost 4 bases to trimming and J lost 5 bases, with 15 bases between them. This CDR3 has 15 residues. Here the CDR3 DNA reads TGTGCCAGCAGCTCCCAGGGTGGTTGGAACAATGAGCAGTTCTTC. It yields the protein CASSSQGGWNNEQFF.

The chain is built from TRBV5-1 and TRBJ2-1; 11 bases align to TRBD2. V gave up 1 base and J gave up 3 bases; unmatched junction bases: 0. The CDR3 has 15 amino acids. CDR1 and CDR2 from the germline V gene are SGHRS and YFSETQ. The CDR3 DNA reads TGCGCCAGCAGCTTGACTAGCGGGGGCTACAATGAGCAGTTCTTC. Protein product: CASSLTSGGYNEQFF. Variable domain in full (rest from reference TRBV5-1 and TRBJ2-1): KAGVTQTPRYLIKTRGQQVTLSCSPISGHRSVSWYQQTPGQGLQFLFEYFSETQRNKGNFPGRFSGRQFSNSRSEMNVSTLELGDSALYLCASSLTSGGYNEQFFGPGTRLTVL.

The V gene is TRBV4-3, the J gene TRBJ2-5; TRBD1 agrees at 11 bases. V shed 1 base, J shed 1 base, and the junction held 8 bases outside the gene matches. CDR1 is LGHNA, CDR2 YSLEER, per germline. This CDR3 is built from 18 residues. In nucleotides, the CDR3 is TGCGCCAGCAGCCAAGTTATCCAGGACAGGGGGCCCCAAGAGACCCAGTACTTC. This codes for CASSQVIQDRGPQETQYF.

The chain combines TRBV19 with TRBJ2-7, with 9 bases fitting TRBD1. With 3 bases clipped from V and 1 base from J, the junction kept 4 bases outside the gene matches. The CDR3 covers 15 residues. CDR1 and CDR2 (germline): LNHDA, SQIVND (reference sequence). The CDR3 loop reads CASSITGGMSYEQYF. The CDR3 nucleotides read TGTGCCAGTAGTATCACAGGGGGCATGTCCTACGAGCAGTACTTC.

CDR3 DNA sequence: TGTGCCAGCAGCTTACTCAGGGGAAGGGATGAGCAGTTCTTC. This encodes CASSLLRGRDEQFF. The chain has TRBV7-3 and TRBJ2-1; tentatively, D is TRBD1 (6 bases). Germline V CDR1 and CDR2: SGHTA, FQGTGA. The CDR3 consists of 14 residues. V was shortened by 2 bases and J by 8 bases, with 13 bases between the two germline ends.

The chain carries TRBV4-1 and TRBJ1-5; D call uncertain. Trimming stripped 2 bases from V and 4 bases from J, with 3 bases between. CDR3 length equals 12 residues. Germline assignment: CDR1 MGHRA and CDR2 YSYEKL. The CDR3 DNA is TGCGCCAGCAGCCAACCTAATCAGCCCCAGCATTTT. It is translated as CASSQPNQPQHF.

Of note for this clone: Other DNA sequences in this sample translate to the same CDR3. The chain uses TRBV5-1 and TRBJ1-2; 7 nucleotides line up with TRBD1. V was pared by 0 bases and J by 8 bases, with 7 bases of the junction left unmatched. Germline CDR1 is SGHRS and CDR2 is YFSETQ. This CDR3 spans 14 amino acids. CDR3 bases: TGCGCCAGCAGCTTGGGTACAGGGGATTACGGCTACACCTTC. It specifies CASSLGTGDYGYTF.

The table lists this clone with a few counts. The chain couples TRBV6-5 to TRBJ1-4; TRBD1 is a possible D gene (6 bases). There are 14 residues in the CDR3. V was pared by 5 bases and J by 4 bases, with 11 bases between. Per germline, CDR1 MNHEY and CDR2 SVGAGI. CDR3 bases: TGTGCCAGCAGTCAGACAGGAAGTAATGAAAAACTGTTTTTT. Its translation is CASSQTGSNEKLFF.

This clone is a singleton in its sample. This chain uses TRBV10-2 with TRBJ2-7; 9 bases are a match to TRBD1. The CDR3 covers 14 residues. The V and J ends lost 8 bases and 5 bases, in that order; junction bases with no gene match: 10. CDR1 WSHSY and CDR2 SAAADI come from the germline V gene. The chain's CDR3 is CASSRTGESHEQYF. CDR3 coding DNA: TGCGCCAGCTCCCGGACAGGGGAATCCCACGAGCAGTACTTC.

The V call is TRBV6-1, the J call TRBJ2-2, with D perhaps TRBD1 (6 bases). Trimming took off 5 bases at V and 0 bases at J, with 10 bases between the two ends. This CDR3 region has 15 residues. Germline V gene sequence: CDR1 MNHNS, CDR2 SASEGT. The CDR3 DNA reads TGTGCCAGCAGTCGACAGGTTGCGAACACCGGGGAGCTGTTTTTT. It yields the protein CASSRQVANTGELFF.

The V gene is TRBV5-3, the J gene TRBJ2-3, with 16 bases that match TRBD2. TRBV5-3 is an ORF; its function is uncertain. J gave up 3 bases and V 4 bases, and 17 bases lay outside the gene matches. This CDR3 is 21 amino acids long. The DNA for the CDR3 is TGTGCCAGAAGCGGGACCGGGACTAGCGGGAGGGTCCACCGAGGAACAGATACGCAGTATTTT. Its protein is CARSGTGTSGRVHRGTDTQYF.

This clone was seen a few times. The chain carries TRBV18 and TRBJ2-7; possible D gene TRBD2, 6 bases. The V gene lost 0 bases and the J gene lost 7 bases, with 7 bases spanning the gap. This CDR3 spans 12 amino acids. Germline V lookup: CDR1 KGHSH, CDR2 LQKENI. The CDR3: CASSPPEGEQYF. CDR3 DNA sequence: TGTGCCAGCTCACCACCGGAGGGGGAGCAGTACTTC.

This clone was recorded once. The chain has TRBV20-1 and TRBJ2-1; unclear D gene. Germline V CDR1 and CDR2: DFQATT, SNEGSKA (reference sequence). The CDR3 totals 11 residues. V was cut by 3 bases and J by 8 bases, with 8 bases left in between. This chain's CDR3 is CSASWGYEQFF. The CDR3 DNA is TGCAGTGCTAGTTGGGGTTATGAGCAGTTCTTC.

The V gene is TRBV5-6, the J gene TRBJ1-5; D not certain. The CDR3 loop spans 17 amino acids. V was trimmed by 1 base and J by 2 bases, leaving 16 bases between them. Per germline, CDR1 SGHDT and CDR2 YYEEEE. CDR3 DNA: TGTGCCAGCAGCTTGAGGCTCGGTCCCGGGGGCAATCAGCCCCAGCATTTT. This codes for CASSLRLGPGGNQPQHF.

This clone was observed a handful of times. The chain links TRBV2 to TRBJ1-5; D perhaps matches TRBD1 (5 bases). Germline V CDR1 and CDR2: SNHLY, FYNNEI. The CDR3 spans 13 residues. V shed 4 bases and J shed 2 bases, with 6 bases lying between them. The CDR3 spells CASSGDGNQPQHF. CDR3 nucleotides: TGTGCCAGCAGTGGGGACGGCAATCAGCCCCAGCATTTT.

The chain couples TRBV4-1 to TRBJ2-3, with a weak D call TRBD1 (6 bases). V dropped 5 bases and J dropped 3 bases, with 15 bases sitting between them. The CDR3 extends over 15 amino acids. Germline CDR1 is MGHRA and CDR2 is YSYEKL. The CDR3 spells CASSESTGSTDTQYF. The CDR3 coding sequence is TGCGCCAGCAGCGAAAGCACAGGGTCGACAGATACGCAGTATTTT.

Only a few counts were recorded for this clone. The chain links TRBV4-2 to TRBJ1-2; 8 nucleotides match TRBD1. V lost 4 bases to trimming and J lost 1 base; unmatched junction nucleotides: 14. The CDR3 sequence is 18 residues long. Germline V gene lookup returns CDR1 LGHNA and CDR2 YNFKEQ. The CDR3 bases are TGTGCCAGCAGCCTGTCTTCAGGGGGCAGGGGGCTTAACTATGGCTACACCTTC. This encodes CASSLSSGGRGLNYGYTF.

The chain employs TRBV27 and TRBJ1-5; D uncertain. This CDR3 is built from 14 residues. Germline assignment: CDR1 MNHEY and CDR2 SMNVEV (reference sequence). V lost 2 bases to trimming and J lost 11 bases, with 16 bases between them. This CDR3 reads CASSLTGVGRSQHF. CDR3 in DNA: TGTGCCAGCAGTTTAACCGGGGTAGGTAGGTCCCAGCATTTT.

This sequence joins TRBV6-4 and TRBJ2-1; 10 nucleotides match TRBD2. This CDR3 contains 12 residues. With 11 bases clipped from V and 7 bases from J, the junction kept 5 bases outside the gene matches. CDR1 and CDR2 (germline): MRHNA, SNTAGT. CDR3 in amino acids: CAGIAGGNEQFF. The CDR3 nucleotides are TGTGCCGGAATAGCGGGAGGAAATGAGCAGTTCTTC.

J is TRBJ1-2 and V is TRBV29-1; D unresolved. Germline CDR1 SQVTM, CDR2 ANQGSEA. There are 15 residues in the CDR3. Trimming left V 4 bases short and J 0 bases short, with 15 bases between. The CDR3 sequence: CSVVPPHITNYGYTF. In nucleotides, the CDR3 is TGCAGCGTTGTTCCCCCCCACATTACTAACTATGGCTACACCTTC.

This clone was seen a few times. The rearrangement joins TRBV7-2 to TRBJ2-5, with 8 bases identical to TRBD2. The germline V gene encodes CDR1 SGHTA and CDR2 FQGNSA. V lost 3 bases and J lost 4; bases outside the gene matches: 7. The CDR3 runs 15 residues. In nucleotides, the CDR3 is TGTGCCAGCAGCTTCCCGGGACTAGGAGTAGAGACCCAGTACTTC. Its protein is CASSFPGLGVETQYF.

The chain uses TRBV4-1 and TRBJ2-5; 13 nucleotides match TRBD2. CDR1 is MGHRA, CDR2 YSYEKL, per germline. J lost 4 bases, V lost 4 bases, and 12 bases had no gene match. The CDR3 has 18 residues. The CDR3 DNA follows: TGCGCCAGCAGCCGCCCCGGGACTAGCGGGGTTAACGCAGAGACCCAGTACTTC. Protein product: CASSRPGTSGVNAETQYF.

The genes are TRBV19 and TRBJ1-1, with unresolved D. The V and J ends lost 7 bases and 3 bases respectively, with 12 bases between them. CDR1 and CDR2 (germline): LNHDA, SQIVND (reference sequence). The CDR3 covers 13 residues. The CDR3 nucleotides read TGTGCCAGTACCCAAGACTCCGACACTGAAGCTTTCTTT. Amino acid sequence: CASTQDSDTEAFF.